A few counts support the clone carrying this T cell receptor beta chain. This specimen comes from a study of beta chain features in type 1 diabetes. The V end lost 5 bases, the J end lost 4 bases, and 12 bases lay between the germline ends. The CDR3 extends over 13 amino acids. In germline, CDR1 is MDHEN, CDR2 SYDVKM. Expressed TCRB transcripts were sequenced after all isolated RNA was converted to cDNA. TCRdb's copy holds only in-frame clones and misses some; the assay was immunoSEQ multiplex PCR. The repertoire holds about 900,000 clones, with roughly 16% as singletons. Every sorted population was more than 95% pure.

The sample comprised naive CD4+ T cells from blood. The TCR was taken from a woman aged 18-29 years in good health. The chain recombines TRBV28 with TRBJ2-7; possibly TRBD1 for D (5 bases). CDR3 in amino acids: CASSEQGLYEQYF. In nucleotides, the CDR3 is TGTGCCAGCAGTGAGCAGGGTTTATACGAGCAGTACTTC.